The 21 T cell receptor beta chains below all came from one sample that was sequenced in a study of control samples from healthy donors and cancer patients. The data were produced by immunoSEQ multiplex PCR, yet TCRdb's version contains in-frame clones alone and is incomplete. Of fewer than 200,000 clones in the sample, about 90% were seen once. The specimen sequenced was blood. The receptors stem from a man aged 30-40 years in good health.

The chain is built from TRBV7-6 and TRBJ2-3, with 7 bases identical to TRBD1. Germline CDR1 and CDR2: SGHVS and FNYEAQ. The V segment lost 3 bases and the J segment 2 bases; nucleotides outside the gene matches: 11. This CDR3 contains 17 residues. The CDR3 region is CASSFSQDRIDTDTQYF. In nucleotides, the CDR3 is TGTGCCAGCAGCTTTTCCCAGGACAGGATCGACACAGATACGCAGTATTTT.

This chain joins TRBV19 and TRBJ1-3; the D gene is possibly TRBD1 (5 bases). V lost 6 bases and J 0 bases, leaving 27 bases between the germline ends. The CDR3 contains 20 residues. Per the germline V gene, CDR1 is LNHDA and CDR2 is SQIVND (reference sequence). Here the CDR3 reads CASSRVPGRGRNASGNTIYF. CDR3 nucleotide sequence: TGTGCCAGTAGCCGGGTCCCGGGCCGGGGCCGAAATGCCTCTGGAAACACCATATATTTT. The full variable domain, rest sourced from reference TRBV19 and TRBJ1-3, is DGGITQSPKYLFRKEGQNVTLSCEQNLNHDAMYWYRQDPGQGLRLIYYSQIVNDFQKGDIAEGYSVSREKKESFPLTVTSAQKNPTAFYLCASSRVPGRGRNASGNTIYFGEGSWLTVV.

V is TRBV28 and J is TRBJ1-2; possible D gene TRBD1, 6 bases. V was cut by 3 bases and J by 1 base, with 12 bases left in between. This CDR3 spans 15 amino acids. Looked up from germline, CDR1 is MDHEN and CDR2 is SYDVKM. Here the CDR3 DNA reads TGTGCCAGCAGTTTTGGGGGGCGGGTTAACTATGGCTACACCTTC. This sequence encodes CASSFGGRVNYGYTF.

The table lists this clone with a count of one. The CDR3 here is CASSLGSRISYNEQFF. The CDR3 DNA reads TGTGCCAGCAGCTTAGGCAGCAGAATCTCCTACAATGAGCAGTTCTTC. The chain links TRBV11-2 to TRBJ2-1, with D unresolved. The CDR3 is 16 amino acids. CDR1 SGHAT and CDR2 FQNNGV come from the germline V gene. V lost 1 base and J 0 bases, leaving 10 bases between the germline ends.

The chain joins TRBV7-8 to TRBJ1-1; no definite D call. The V gene's germline CDR1 is SGHVS and CDR2 FQNEAQ. The length of the CDR3 is 13 residues. V was shortened by 1 base and J by 1 base, with 4 bases between the two germline ends. This chain's CDR3 is CASSLGQNTEAFF. In DNA, the CDR3 is TGTGCCAGCAGCTTAGGGCAGAACACTGAAGCTTTCTTT.

This clone was picked up one time. The chain joins TRBV6-2 or TRBV6-3 to TRBJ1-4; D remains unclear. CDR1 is MNHEY and CDR2 is SVGEGT in the germline V gene. V was pared by 4 bases and J by 3 bases, with 12 bases between. CDR3 length equals 15 residues. CDR3 loop: CASSSRLGPNEKLFF. The CDR3 DNA reads TGTGCCAGCAGTTCCCGTCTAGGGCCTAATGAAAAACTGTTTTTT.

This clone was seen more than once but under ten times. The genes are TRBV5-1 and TRBJ1-1; D is uncertain. This CDR3 is 15 amino acids long. The V and J ends lost 6 bases and 1 base respectively, with 16 bases between them. CDR1 and CDR2 (germline): SGHRS, YFSETQ. In nucleotides, the CDR3 is TGCGCCAGCATCCCTGAGGGCAACCAGAACACTGAAGCTTTCTTT. This translates into CASIPEGNQNTEAFF.

The chain links TRBV12-3 or TRBV12-4 to TRBJ2-7; the D call may be TRBD1 or TRBD2 (5 bases each). V was clipped by 2 bases and J by 5 bases, with 10 bases between them. This CDR3 is built from 13 residues. CDR3 DNA sequence: TGTGCCAGCAGTTTACCGGGGCTCCACGAGCAGTACTTC. Protein sequence: CASSLPGLHEQYF.

The chain has TRBV6-6 and TRBJ1-5; D gene ambiguous. Germline V gene sequence: CDR1 MNHNY, CDR2 SVGAGI (reference sequence). The CDR3 runs to 12 residues. The V and J ends lost 4 bases and 6 bases respectively, with 7 bases between them. The CDR3 sequence: CASSWRAQPQHF. CDR3 sequence (DNA): TGTGCCAGCAGTTGGCGGGCTCAGCCCCAGCATTTT.

This clone was recorded a few times. V usage is TRBV5-5 and J usage is TRBJ1-2; 7 nucleotides line up with TRBD1. Germline trimming cut 4 bases from V and 4 bases from J; bases unmatched to any gene: 7. The CDR3 length is 14 residues. CDR1 and CDR2 (germline): SGHKS, YYEKEE (reference sequence). The CDR3 nucleotides are TGTGCCAGCAGCCGACAGGGAGGAAGCTATGGCTACACCTTC. It specifies CASSRQGGSYGYTF.

Only one count was recorded for this clone. The V and J genes are TRBV6-5 and TRBJ2-5; D uncertain. The V gene lost 4 bases and the J gene lost 5 bases, with 17 bases spanning the gap. Germline CDR1 and CDR2: MNHEY and SVGAGI. The CDR3 runs to 15 residues. This CDR3 reads CASSSYPGRWETQYF. In DNA form, the CDR3 reads TGTGCCAGCAGTTCCTATCCGGGCAGATGGGAGACCCAGTACTTC.

The CDR3 DNA follows: TGTGCCAGCAGCCTAGTATCAAGCTCCTACAATGAGCAGTTCTTC. Translation: CASSLVSSSYNEQFF. The V call is TRBV9, the J call TRBJ2-1; no clear D gene. The V and J ends lost 4 bases and 0 bases respectively, with 11 bases between them. CDR1 is SGDLS, CDR2 YYNGEE, per germline. The length of the CDR3 is 15 residues.

The CDR3 is CASSQDSQKNNEQFF. DNA of the CDR3: TGTGCCAGCAGCCAGGACAGTCAAAAGAACAATGAGCAGTTCTTC. The chain employs TRBV5-4 and TRBJ2-1, with D possibly being TRBD1 (6 bases). CDR1 and CDR2 from the germline V gene are SGHNT and YYREEE (reference sequence). Between the trimmed V and J ends, which lost 4 bases and 5 bases, there was a span of 16 bases. The CDR3 has 15 residues.

The CDR3: CASSPAKPRGEQYF. The CDR3 region has the DNA TGTGCCAGCAGCCCCGCGAAACCGCGGGGCGAGCAGTACTTC. The chain combines TRBV3-1 (or the pseudogene TRBV3-2) with TRBJ2-7; D perhaps matches TRBD2 (6 bases). The CDR3 runs 14 residues. Germline V lookup: CDR1 LGHDT, CDR2 YNNKEL (reference sequence). V lost 4 bases and J lost 6, with 16 bases in between.

The chain links TRBV29-1 to TRBJ2-7; 7 bases fit TRBD1. The CDR3 loop spans 14 amino acids. Germline V gives CDR1 SQVTM, CDR2 ANQGSEA. V gave up 4 bases and J gave up 5 bases; unmatched junction bases: 11. CDR3 loop: CSVAASGDRDEQYF. CDR3 coding DNA: TGCAGCGTTGCCGCAAGTGGGGACAGAGACGAGCAGTACTTC.

The genes are TRBV19 and TRBJ2-7; D unresolved. Between the trimmed V and J ends, which lost 6 bases and 4 bases, there was a span of 7 bases. Germline V gene lookup returns CDR1 LNHDA and CDR2 SQIVND (reference sequence). The CDR3 is 11 residues long. CDR3 in amino acids: CASSNKYEQYF. Here the CDR3 DNA reads TGTGCCAGTAGCAATAAGTACGAGCAGTACTTC.

The chain recombines TRBV29-1 with TRBJ2-1, with 8 bases fitting TRBD2. Germline V gives CDR1 SQVTM, CDR2 ANQGSEA. Trimming at V came to 1 base and at J to 3 bases, leaving 11 bases not matched to a gene. CDR3 length equals 17 residues. The CDR3 region is CSVEVQPPGLVYNEQFF. The CDR3, as DNA: TGCAGCGTTGAAGTTCAACCCCCGGGACTAGTCTACAATGAGCAGTTCTTC.

The chain uses TRBV5-4 and TRBJ2-3, with D perhaps TRBD2 (7 bases). This CDR3 is 17 amino acids long. Looked up from germline, CDR1 is SGHNT and CDR2 is YYREEE (reference sequence). V was cut by 4 bases and J by 2 bases, with 20 bases left in between. The DNA for the CDR3 is TGTGCCAGCAGCCCCTGGGGTGGAGGGGGGGACACAGATACGCAGTATTTT. Encoded protein: CASSPWGGGGDTDTQYF.

This chain connects TRBV28 to TRBJ1-1; perhaps TRBD1 as D (5 bases). The CDR3 has 15 residues. Germline assignment: CDR1 MDHEN and CDR2 SYDVKM. The V and J ends lost 5 bases and 0 bases respectively, with 13 bases between them. Written as DNA, the CDR3 is TGTGCCAGCAGTCTACTGGGGGGGATGAACACTGAAGCTTTCTTT. As protein: CASSLLGGMNTEAFF. Complete variable domain (other parts from reference TRBV28 and TRBJ1-1): DVKVTQSSRYLVKRTGEKVFLECVQDMDHENMFWYRQDPGLGLRLIYFSYDVKMKEKGDIPEGYSVSREKKERFSLILESASTNQTSMYLCASSLLGGMNTEAFFGQGTRLTVV.

The chain uses TRBV28 and TRBJ2-5; D remains ambiguous. The V end was cut by 3 bases, the J end by 1 base, with 3 bases between. The CDR3 contains 12 residues. The V gene's germline CDR1 is MDHEN and CDR2 SYDVKM. The CDR3: CASSLVQETQYF. The DNA of the CDR3 is TGTGCCAGCAGTTTGGTCCAAGAGACCCAGTACTTC. The full variable domain, its missing parts supplied by reference TRBV28 and TRBJ2-5, is DVKVTQSSRYLVKRTGEKVFLECVQDMDHENMFWYRQDPGLGLRLIYFSYDVKMKEKGDIPEGYSVSREKKERFSLILESASTNQTSMYLCASSLVQETQYFGPGTRLLVL.

The V and J genes are TRBV2 and TRBJ1-2, with 7 bases matching TRBD1. The trim removed 8 bases at V and 2 bases at J, leaving 5 bases unmatched. The CDR3 consists of 13 residues. Germline values: CDR1 SNHLY, CDR2 FYNNEI. The DNA of the CDR3 is TGTGCCAGCGGCCGACAGGGAAACTATGGCTACACCTTC. Amino acids: CASGRQGNYGYTF.